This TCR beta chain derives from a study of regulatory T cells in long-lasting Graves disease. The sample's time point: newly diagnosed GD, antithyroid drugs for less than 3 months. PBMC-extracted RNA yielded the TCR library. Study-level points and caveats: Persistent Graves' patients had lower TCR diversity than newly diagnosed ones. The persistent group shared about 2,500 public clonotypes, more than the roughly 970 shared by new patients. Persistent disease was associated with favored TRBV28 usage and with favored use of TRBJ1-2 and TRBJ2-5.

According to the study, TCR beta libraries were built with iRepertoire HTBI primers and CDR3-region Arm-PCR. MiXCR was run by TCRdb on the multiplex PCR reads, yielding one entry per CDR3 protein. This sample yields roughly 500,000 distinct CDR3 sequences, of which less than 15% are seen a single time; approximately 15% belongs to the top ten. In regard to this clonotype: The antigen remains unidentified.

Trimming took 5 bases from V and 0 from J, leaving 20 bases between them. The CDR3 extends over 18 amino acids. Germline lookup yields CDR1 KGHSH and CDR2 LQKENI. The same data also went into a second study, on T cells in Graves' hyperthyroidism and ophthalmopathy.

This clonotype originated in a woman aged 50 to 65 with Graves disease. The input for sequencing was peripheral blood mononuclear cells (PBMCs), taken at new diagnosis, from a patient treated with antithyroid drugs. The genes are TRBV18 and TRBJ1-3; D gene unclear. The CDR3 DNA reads TGTGCCAGCTCAGCAATAATAGGGCAGATCCCCTCTGGAAACACCATATATTTT. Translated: CASSAIIGQIPSGNTIYF.